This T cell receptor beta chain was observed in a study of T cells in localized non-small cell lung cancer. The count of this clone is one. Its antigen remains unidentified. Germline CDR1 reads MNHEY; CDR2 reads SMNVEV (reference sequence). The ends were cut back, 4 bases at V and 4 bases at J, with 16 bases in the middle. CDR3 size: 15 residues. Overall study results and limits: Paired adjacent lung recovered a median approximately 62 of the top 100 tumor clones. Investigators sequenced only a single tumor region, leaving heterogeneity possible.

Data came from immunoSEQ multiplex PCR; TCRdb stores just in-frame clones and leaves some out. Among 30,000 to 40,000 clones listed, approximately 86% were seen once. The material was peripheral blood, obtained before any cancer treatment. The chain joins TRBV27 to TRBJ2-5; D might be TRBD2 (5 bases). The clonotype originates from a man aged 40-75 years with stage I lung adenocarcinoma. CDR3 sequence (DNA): TGTGCCAGCAGTTCTCTCTCTTGGGAGACAGAGACCCAGTACTTC. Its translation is CASSSLSWETETQYF.